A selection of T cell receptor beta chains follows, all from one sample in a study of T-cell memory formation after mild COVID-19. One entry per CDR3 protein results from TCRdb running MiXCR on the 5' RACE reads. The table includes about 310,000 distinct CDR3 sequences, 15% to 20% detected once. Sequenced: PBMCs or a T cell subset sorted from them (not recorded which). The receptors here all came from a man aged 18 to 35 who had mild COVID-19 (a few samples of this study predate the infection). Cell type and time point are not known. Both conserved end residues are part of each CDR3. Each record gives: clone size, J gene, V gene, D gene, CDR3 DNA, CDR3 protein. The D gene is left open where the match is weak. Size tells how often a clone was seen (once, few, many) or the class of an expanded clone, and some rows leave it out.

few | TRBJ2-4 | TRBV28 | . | TGTGCCAGCAGTCGGGGGCAGCTCGAAAACATTCAGTACTTC | CASSRGQLENIQYF
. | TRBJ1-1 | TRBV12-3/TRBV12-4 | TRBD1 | TGTGCCAGCAGGAACGGACAGGGAAAAGCTTTCTTT | CASRNGQGKAFF
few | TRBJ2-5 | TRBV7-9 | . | TGTGCCAGCAGCTTAGCGCAGGCTGGAGAGACCCAGTACTTC | CASSLAQAGETQYF
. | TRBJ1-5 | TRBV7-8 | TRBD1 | TGTGCCAGCAGCTACCACAGGGGCGACAATCAGCCCCAGCATTTT | CASSYHRGDNQPQHF
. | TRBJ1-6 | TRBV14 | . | TGTGCCAGCAGCCGGAGGGTGACAAGGCGTTCACCCCTCCACTTT | CASSRRVTRRSPLHF
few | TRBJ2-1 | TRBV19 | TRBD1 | TGTGCCAGTAGAGCCGACAGGGGGCTCTACAATGAGCAGTTCTTC | CASRADRGLYNEQFF
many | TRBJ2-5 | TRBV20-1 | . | TGCAGTGCTAGTGGGAACACCCAAGAGACCCAGTACTTC | CSASGNTQETQYF
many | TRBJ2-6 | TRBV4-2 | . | TGTGCCAGCAGCCAAGATTCGGTCGGGCCGTCTGGGGCCAACGTCCTGACTTTC | CASSQDSVGPSGANVLTF
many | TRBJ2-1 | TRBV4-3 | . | TGCGCCAGCAGCCCGACAGCTTACAATGAGCAGTTCTTC | CASSPTAYNEQFF
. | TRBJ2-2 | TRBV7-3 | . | TGTGCCAGCAGCTTAAGTGGTGTGGGGGGGCCCACCGGGGAGCTGTTTTTT | CASSLSGVGGPTGELFF
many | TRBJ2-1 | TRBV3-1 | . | TGTGCCAGCAGCCAAGTGACCGGAGAGAACTCGGGTGAGCAGTTCTTC | CASSQVTGENSGEQFF
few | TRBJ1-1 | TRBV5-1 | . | TGCGCCAGCCTCCCCGGGGGAGGGAGCACTGAAGCTTTCTTT | CASLPGGGSTEAFF
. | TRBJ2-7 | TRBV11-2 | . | TGTGCCAGCAGCTTAGATCTGGTTCCATACTACGAGCAGTACTTC | CASSLDLVPYYEQYF
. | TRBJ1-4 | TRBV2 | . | TGTGCCAGCGGTACCAGGCCGGAAAAACTGTTTTTT | CASGTRPEKLFF
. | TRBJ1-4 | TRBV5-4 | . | TGTGCCAGCAGCCTCGACAGCAACGATGAAAAACTGTTTTTT | CASSLDSNDEKLFF